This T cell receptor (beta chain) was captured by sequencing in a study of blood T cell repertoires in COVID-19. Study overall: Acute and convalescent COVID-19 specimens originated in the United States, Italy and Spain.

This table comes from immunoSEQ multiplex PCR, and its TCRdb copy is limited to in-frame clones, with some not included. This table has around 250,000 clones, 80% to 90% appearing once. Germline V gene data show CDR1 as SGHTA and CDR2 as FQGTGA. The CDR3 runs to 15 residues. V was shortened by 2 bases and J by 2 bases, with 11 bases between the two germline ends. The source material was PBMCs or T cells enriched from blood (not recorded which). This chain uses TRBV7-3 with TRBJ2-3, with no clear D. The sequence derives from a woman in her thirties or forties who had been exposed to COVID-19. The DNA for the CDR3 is TGTGCCAGCAGCTTAGGTGGAAGCGACACAGATACGCAGTATTTT. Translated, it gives CASSLGGSDTDTQYF.